Below are 13 T cell receptor beta chains sequenced from a single sample in a study of shared clonotypes between healthy human individuals. In the naive CD8 group, cells lacked CD45RO and were positively selected for CCR7, so terminally differentiated effector memory CD45RA+ cells were left out. Profiling relied on immunoSEQ multiplex PCR, and the TCRdb table lists in-frame clones only, not all of them. Among around 650,000 clones, approximately 96% were seen once, and the ten largest hold 0.11%. Material for sequencing was naive CD8+ T cells sorted from blood. The receptors were sampled from a woman under 40 in good health.

The chain links TRBV7-6 to TRBJ2-5; D might be TRBD1 or TRBD2, each matching 5 bases. Germline V CDR1 and CDR2: SGHVS, FNYEAQ. This CDR3 has 14 residues. V lost 2 bases and J lost 2, with 9 bases in between. CDR3 nucleotides: TGTGCCAGCAGCTTATACGGGGCACAAGAGACCCAGTACTTC. Translating it yields CASSLYGAQETQYF.

The V gene is TRBV7-9, the J gene TRBJ2-3; TRBD2 matches 7 bases. Per the germline V gene, CDR1 is SEHNR and CDR2 is FQNEAQ (reference sequence). Germline trimming cut 8 bases from V and 5 bases from J; bases unmatched to any gene: 10. This CDR3 has 14 residues. The CDR3 coding sequence is TGTGCCAGCGGGGTAGCGGGTCTGGTAGATACGCAGTATTTT. Translated, it gives CASGVAGLVDTQYF. Drawing the rest from reference TRBV7-9 and TRBJ2-3, the complete variable domain is DTGVSQNPRHKITKRGQNVTFRCDPISEHNRLYWYRQTLGQGPEFLTYFQNEAQLEKSRLLSDRFSAERPKGSFSTLEIQRTEQGDSAMYLCASGVAGLVDTQYFGPGTRLTVL.

The chain employs TRBV13 and TRBJ1-2; a possible D gene is TRBD1 (5 bases). Looked up from germline, CDR1 is PRHDT and CDR2 is FYEKMQ (reference sequence). CDR3 length: 15 amino acids. V was shortened by 5 bases and J by 0 bases, with 13 bases between the two germline ends. The CDR3, as DNA: TGTGCCAGCAGCCCCTCCAGGGAAACTAACTATGGCTACACCTTC. This codes for CASSPSRETNYGYTF.

The chain recombines TRBV19 with TRBJ2-7; D perhaps matches TRBD2 (6 bases). The CDR3 extends over 15 amino acids. Deletions cut 6 bases from V and 0 bases from J, with 15 bases between. Germline values: CDR1 LNHDA, CDR2 SQIVND (reference sequence). This CDR3 is CASSHRDLPSYEQYF. The CDR3 bases are TGTGCCAGTAGCCACCGGGACTTGCCCTCCTACGAGCAGTACTTC.

The chain has TRBV7-7 and TRBJ1-1; D is unclear. V lost 4 bases and J 5 bases, leaving 11 bases between the germline ends. The germline CDR1 and CDR2 sequences are SSHAT and FNYEAQ (reference sequence). The CDR3 contains 13 residues. The CDR3 DNA sequence: TGTGCCAGCAGCTCTGACGTCGGAACTGAAGCTTTCTTT. Amino acids: CASSSDVGTEAFF.

The rearrangement joins TRBV28 to TRBJ2-2; D not certain. The V and J ends lost 3 bases and 2 bases respectively, with 10 bases between them. Germline V gives CDR1 MDHEN, CDR2 SYDVKM. CDR3 length equals 15 residues. The CDR3 loop reads CASSLIPTNTGELFF. DNA for the CDR3: TGTGCCAGCAGTTTGATACCTACAAACACCGGGGAGCTGTTTTTT.

V and J are TRBV5-1 and TRBJ1-1; D is unresolved. The V gene's germline CDR1 is SGHRS and CDR2 YFSETQ. V was cut by 0 bases and J by 1 base, with 13 bases left in between. The CDR3 contains 16 residues. The CDR3 region is CASSLAEAVRNTEAFF. CDR3 DNA: TGCGCCAGCAGCTTGGCCGAGGCCGTCAGGAACACTGAAGCTTTCTTT. The full variable domain, rest sourced from reference TRBV5-1 and TRBJ1-1, is KAGVTQTPRYLIKTRGQQVTLSCSPISGHRSVSWYQQTPGQGLQFLFEYFSETQRNKGNFPGRFSGRQFSNSRSEMNVSTLELGDSALYLCASSLAEAVRNTEAFFGQGTRLTVV.

The chain carries TRBV9 and TRBJ2-7, with unresolved D. In germline, CDR1 is SGDLS, CDR2 YYNGEE. V was trimmed by 0 bases and J by 3 bases, leaving 10 bases between them. The CDR3 runs to 14 residues. In DNA form, the CDR3 reads TGTGCCAGCAGCGTAGGCTCTAGGTACTACGAGCAGTACTTC. The encoded protein is CASSVGSRYYEQYF. The full variable domain, completed using reference TRBV9 and TRBJ2-7, is DSGVTQTPKHLITATGQRVTLRCSPRSGDLSVYWYQQSLDQGLQFLIQYYNGEERAKGNILERFSAQQFPDLHSELNLSSLELGDSALYFCASSVGSRYYEQYFGPGTRLTVT.

V is TRBV27 and J is TRBJ2-3; D might be TRBD2 (5 bases). The V gene lost 8 bases and the J gene lost 2 bases, with 14 bases spanning the gap. CDR1 is MNHEY, CDR2 SMNVEV, per germline (reference sequence). The CDR3 spans 14 residues. The CDR3 nucleotides read TGTGCCAGCGGCCCCAGGCGGGCCACAGATACGCAGTATTTT. Translated, it gives CASGPRRATDTQYF.

This chain joins TRBV14 and TRBJ2-3; 12 nucleotides align to TRBD1. V lost 8 bases and J lost 3; bases outside the gene matches: 9. The CDR3 is 16 amino acids. The germline CDR1 and CDR2 sequences are SGHDN and FVKESK. CDR3 residues: CASGAGQGAITDTQYF. In DNA form, the CDR3 reads TGTGCCAGCGGCGCGGGACAGGGGGCTATAACAGATACGCAGTATTTT.

The rearrangement uses TRBV7-9 and TRBJ1-2; the D gene is possibly TRBD1 (5 bases). From germline, CDR1 is SEHNR and CDR2 FQNEAQ (reference sequence). The CDR3 length is 14 residues. V dropped 3 bases and J dropped 4 bases, with 12 bases sitting between them. This CDR3 reads CASSFETEFYGYTF. The CDR3 DNA sequence: TGTGCCAGCAGCTTCGAGACAGAATTCTATGGCTACACCTTC.

This sequence joins TRBV5-1 and TRBJ1-2; 7 nucleotides line up with TRBD1. V gave up 0 bases and J gave up 4 bases; unmatched junction bases: 6. Germline V gives CDR1 SGHRS, CDR2 YFSETQ. This CDR3 has 15 residues. The CDR3 DNA follows: TGCGCCAGCAGCTTGGGGGACAGCCTCCCCTATGGCTACACCTTC. It encodes CASSLGDSLPYGYTF.

This sequence joins TRBV13 and TRBJ2-7; 11 bases map to TRBD2. The J segment lost 5 bases and the V segment lost 5 bases, leaving 11 bases of the junction unmatched. The CDR3 extends over 16 amino acids. Germline lookup yields CDR1 PRHDT and CDR2 FYEKMQ (reference sequence). The CDR3 bases are TGTGCCAGCAGCCCGGTAGCGGGAGGGCCAGCCGACGAGCAGTACTTC. It yields the protein CASSPVAGGPADEQYF. The whole variable domain, remainder taken from reference TRBV13 and TRBJ2-7, is AAGVIQSPRHLIKEKRETATLKCYPIPRHDTVYWYQQGPGQDPQFLISFYEKMQSDKGSIPDRFSAQQFSDYHSELNMSSLELGDSALYFCASSPVAGGPADEQYFGPGTRLTVT.